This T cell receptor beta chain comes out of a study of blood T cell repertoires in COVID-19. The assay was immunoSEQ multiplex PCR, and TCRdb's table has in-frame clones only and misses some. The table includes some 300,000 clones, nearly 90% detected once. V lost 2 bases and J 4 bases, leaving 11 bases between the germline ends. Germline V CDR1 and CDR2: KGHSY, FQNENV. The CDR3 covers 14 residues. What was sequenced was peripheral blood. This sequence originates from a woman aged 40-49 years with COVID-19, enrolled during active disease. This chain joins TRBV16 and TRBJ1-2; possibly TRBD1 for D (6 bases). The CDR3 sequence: CASSQLWGPYGYTF. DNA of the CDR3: TGTGCCAGCAGCCAACTTTGGGGGCCCTATGGCTACACCTTC.